This TCR beta chain is drawn from a study of identical twins (dated by TCRdb to about 2016). About the study as a whole: To test whether fetal clonotypes persist, the study used deep sequencing on TCR alpha and beta repertoires from monozygotic twins, unrelated adults of various ages, and cord blood. To rule out contamination, the twin experiments were replicated at different times with different library preparation protocols.

Paper-wide results and their limitations: Out-of-frame TCR alpha sharing in monozygotic twins was systematically underestimated by recombination models, whereas sharing between unrelated individuals was in agreement with the recombination models. Excess twin sharing in beta out-of-frame sequences was weaker because fewer shared sequences lowered the signal-to-noise ratio. Invariant T cells such as MAIT and iNKT could partly confound zero-insertion analyses, though diverse VJ usage argued against this for most clonotypes. Because the same donors could not be followed over many years, the conclusions depended on cross-sectional statistical analysis. Abundant cord blood beta clonotypes had fewer insertions, young adult naive repertoires showed a similar but weaker trend, and memory repertoires showed no such trend. Compared with coincidental sharing between unrelated individuals, an excess of low generation-probability sequences was observed among out-of-frame TCR alpha sequences shared between twins.

The table lists this clonotype with a few counts. Its binding antigen is unknown. Base qualities are missing; no much larger clone stands one base away. To prepare the library, 5' RACE was applied. The sample was run on an Illumina HiSeq 2000. A universal primer binding site was introduced by template switching, and a unique molecular identifier was present in the final cDNA, enabling accurate counting of TCR cDNA molecules. First-strand cDNA for TCR alpha and beta chains was synthesized from specific primers in the conserved constant-segment region. To control for contamination, every cDNA library carried two barcodes: a SMART-Mk sample barcode plus Illumina barcodes. TruSeq adapter sequences and Illumina sample barcodes were added in two successive PCR steps. TCR alpha and beta cDNA libraries were sequenced on the Illumina HiSeq platform with custom primers. The study's processing was this. Unique molecular identifiers were extracted from raw reads with MiGEC, and CDR3 positions were determined with MiXCR. Recombination models were inferred per individual with the repgenHMM and IGoR tools using an EM algorithm. The analysis of shared clonotypes was done with the tcR package in R, with sharing normalized by the product of cloneset sizes. To study raw recombination free of thymic and clonal selection effects, out-of-frame nonproductive sequences were analyzed. The public reads were reprocessed in TCRdb via fastp at Q25 and MiXCR, keeping in-frame beta chains. Rows with one shared CDR3 protein collapse into an entry with the most common genes and DNA. Clone size and V and J calls follow TCRdb, not the original study. In all, the sample holds nearly 900,000 distinct CDR3 sequences, and approximately 13% of those were seen once. The ten largest clones capture roughly 1.6% of the sample.

All donors were healthy Caucasians. The twin cohort comprised three pairs of female monozygotic twins, all aged about 18 to 29 years. RNA for TCR libraries was isolated from peripheral blood mononuclear cells. From the germline V gene, CDR1 is SGHVS and CDR2 is FQNEAQ. Trimming takes 5 bases off V and 4 bases off J; junction bases not matched to a gene: 17. Counted from cysteine to phenylalanine, this CDR3 has 19 amino acids. The read is trimmed to its CDR3 DNA, 57 bases read in frame from base 1. These data were likewise used in another study, on yellow fever vaccine responses in identical twins. Reported in the second study: According to the authors, the vaccine-induced T cell response in identical twins seemed to be partly convergent and partly specific to each individual. In identical twins, the study followed T cell clones that responded to the vaccine with precision.

Material for sequencing was PBMCs. This sequence originates from a woman between 18 and 29 years old in good health. The V and J segments used are TRBV7-8 and TRBJ2-2, with 9 central nucleotides matching TRBD2. For the CDR3, the sequence is CASSHISSTGTSPTGELFF. The nucleotide sequence is TGTGCCAGCAGCCATATCTCGAGTACCGGGACTAGCCCCACCGGGGAGCTGTTTTTT.